This TCR beta chain was observed in a study of blood T cell repertoires in COVID-19. The overall study: Samples of COVID-19 (acute and convalescent) were obtained from the United States, Italy and Spain. Nucleic acid was either cDNA or gDNA, and it came from T cells, B-cell-depleted T cells, or PBMCs.

The CDR3 has 15 amino acids. CDR1 is SGDLS, CDR2 YYNGEE, per germline. V lost 2 bases to trimming and J lost 2 bases; unmatched junction nucleotides: 4. Some clones are missing from TCRdb's copy, which holds only in-frame ones; the method was immunoSEQ multiplex PCR. The table has about 140,000 clones, about 87% seen once; the top ten hold more than 5%. V usage is TRBV9 and J usage is TRBJ2-1, with 7 bases aligning to TRBD1. Sequences were obtained from peripheral blood. This sequence originates from a human donor in a cohort sampled during active COVID-19. CDR3 sequence: CASSVQTGTYNEQFF. The DNA for the CDR3 is TGTGCCAGCAGCGTCCAGACAGGGACCTACAATGAGCAGTTCTTC.